This is a list of T cell receptor beta chains from one sample in a study of T cell repertoires in ileal Crohn's disease. Generated by immunoSEQ multiplex PCR, the TCRdb table keeps only in-frame clones and is missing some. There are more than 13,000 clones in the sample; more than 60% occur only once, and around 3.9% lies in the top ten. The specimen was ileal tissue. The receptors were gathered from an adult with Crohn's disease. CDR3s include the opening cysteine and the closing phenylalanine or tryptophan. A D gene is named only where the DNA matches it firmly. The listing skips clone size in some rows; elsewhere it reads once, few, many or a size class.

-	TRBD1	TRBV19	TRBJ1-5	TGTGCCAGCAGCCGGGACAGGAATCAGCCCCAGCATTTT	CASSRDRNQPQHF
few	-	TRBV19	TRBJ1-6	TGTGCCAGTAGACAGATGTTAAGCTCCTATAATTCACCCCTCCACTTT	CASRQMLSSYNSPLHF
-	-	TRBV2	TRBJ1-3	TGTGCCAGCATCAGGGAATCCGGAAACACCATATATTTT	CASIRESGNTIYF
-	-	TRBV7-9	TRBJ2-7	TGTGCCAGCAGCCCCGAGGGTCGAGAGCAGTACTTC	CASSPEGREQYF
-	TRBD2	TRBV2	TRBJ2-5	TGTGCCAGCAGTGAAGGGACTAGCGGGGCAGGGACCCAGTACTTC	CASSEGTSGAGTQYF
-	TRBD1	TRBV5-4	TRBJ2-7	TGTGCCAGCAGCTCCCGACAGGGGCGCTACGAGCAGTACTTC	CASSSRQGRYEQYF
few	TRBD2	TRBV7-9	TRBJ2-2	TGTGCCAGCAGCTTTCGAGCGGGAGTGGGGGAGCTGTTTTTT	CASSFRAGVGELFF
-	TRBD1	TRBV18	TRBJ1-1	TGTGCCAGCTCACCCGGACAGGGGGAAAACACTGAAGCTTTCTTT	CASSPGQGENTEAFF
-	-	TRBV25-1	TRBJ2-3	TGTGCCAGCAGTGAACCAGCTTTCTCAGGCACAGATACGCAGTATTTT	CASSEPAFSGTDTQYF
-	-	TRBV7-9	TRBJ1-1	TGTGCCAGCAGCTTAGACCACGGGAGGCCTGAAGCTTTCTTT	CASSLDHGRPEAFF
-	-	TRBV7-3	TRBJ2-5	TGTGCCAGCAGCTCGACTCGTGGGGAGACCCAGTACTTC	CASSSTRGETQYF
-	TRBD1	TRBV11-2	TRBJ2-1	TGTGCCAGCAGGATGACAGGGGTGTACAATGAGCAGTTCTTC	CASRMTGVYNEQFF